The rows below give T cell receptor beta chains drawn from one sample of a study of blood T cell repertoires in COVID-19. The data were produced by immunoSEQ multiplex PCR, yet TCRdb's version contains in-frame clones alone and is incomplete. The sample lists 100,000 or so clones, about 89% occurring once. Sequences were obtained from peripheral blood. The source of these receptors is a human donor with acute or convalescent COVID-19. The donor label of this sample is uncertain. Both conserved end residues are part of each CDR3. A D gene is named only where the DNA matches it firmly. A row's size may be missing; if present it is once, few, many or a size class.

size	D	V	J	DNA	CDR3
.	TRBD1	TRBV12-3/TRBV12-4	TRBJ1-2	TGTGCCAGCAGTGTAACAGGGGGCAATGGCTACACCTTC	CASSVTGGNGYTF
few	TRBD1	TRBV27	TRBJ2-7	TGTGCCAGCAGTTTGACAGGGGTCGAGCAGTACTTC	CASSLTGVEQYF
.	.	TRBV3-1/TRBV3-2	TRBJ1-6	TGTGCCAGCAGCCAGGGGGCGGCCTATAATTCACCCCTCCACTTT	CASSQGAAYNSPLHF
.	.	TRBV6-1	TRBJ2-5	TGTGCCAGCAGTGAAGGGGGAGGCCAAGAGACCCAGTACTTC	CASSEGGGQETQYF
few	.	TRBV4-1	TRBJ1-4	TGCGCCAGCAGTCTAACGGGACAAAATGAAAAACTGTTTTTT	CASSLTGQNEKLFF
.	.	TRBV6-5	TRBJ1-1	TGTGCCAGCAGTCCCACAGTAAAGTCCCCTGAAGCTTTCTTT	CASSPTVKSPEAFF
.	TRBD2	TRBV3-1/TRBV3-2	TRBJ2-7	TGTGCCAGCAGCCAAGACAATTTCCTAGCGGGAGCGGGGGAGCAGTACTTC	CASSQDNFLAGAGEQYF
.	TRBD1	TRBV6-2/TRBV6-3	TRBJ2-7	TGTGCCAGCAGTCCACAGGGGACCTCCTACGAGCAGTACTTC	CASSPQGTSYEQYF
.	.	TRBV18	TRBJ2-7	TGTGCCAGCTCACCAGGGCAGACCGAAGCCTACGAGCAGTACTTC	CASSPGQTEAYEQYF
.	.	TRBV28	TRBJ1-1	TGTGCCAGCAGTTTATGGGCAGGAAACACTGAAGCTTTCTTT	CASSLWAGNTEAFF
.	.	TRBV6-5	TRBJ1-2	TGTGCCAGCAGTTACTCGGGGGGAGTCTATGGCTACACCTTC	CASSYSGGVYGYTF
.	TRBD1	TRBV19	TRBJ1-1	TGTGCCAGTATTCTCGGGACAGGGATTCGAGCTTTCTTT	CASILGTGIRAFF
.	TRBD1	TRBV27	TRBJ2-1	TGTGCCACCAGCCCGGGACAGGGTCTCTATGAGCAGTTCTTC	CATSPGQGLYEQFF
.	.	TRBV7-2	TRBJ1-1	TGTGCCAGCAGCTCGAGTTTATACACTGAAGCTTTCTTT	CASSSSLYTEAFF
.	TRBD1	TRBV7-9	TRBJ1-2	TGTGCCAGCAGCCGTGGACAGGGAGGGGTGTTAGTCTATGGCTACACCTTC	CASSRGQGGVLVYGYTF
.	.	TRBV18	TRBJ1-4	TGTGCCAGCTCCCGGCGGGGAGTAGAGGAAAAACTGTTTTTT	CASSRRGVEEKLFF
.	.	TRBV9	TRBJ2-1	TGTGCCAGCAGCGTAGGGGCTAGCGAGCACAATGAGCAGTTCTTC	CASSVGASEHNEQFF
.	.	TRBV7-9	TRBJ1-3	TGTGCCAGCAGCTTAACCCGCGAAGTTGACACCATATATTTT	CASSLTREVDTIYF
few	TRBD1	TRBV11-3	TRBJ2-2	TGTGCCAGCAGCTCGCCGGGACAGGGTAACACCGGGGAGCTGTTTTTT	CASSSPGQGNTGELFF
.	.	TRBV5-5	TRBJ2-1	TGTGCCAGCAGCTTCGGACTCTTGATGAGTAATGAGCAGTTCTTC	CASSFGLLMSNEQFF
.	TRBD1	TRBV6-5	TRBJ1-5	TGTGCCAGCAGTAGACAGGGGAACAATCAGCCCCAGCATTTT	CASSRQGNNQPQHF
.	TRBD1	TRBV5-1	TRBJ1-2	TGCGCCAGCAGCTTGCAACAGGGGAATTTTGGCTACACCTTC	CASSLQQGNFGYTF
.	TRBD1	TRBV18	TRBJ1-1	TGTGCCAGCTCACCACCGTCAGGGGGGATCGGAACTGAAGCTTTCTTT	CASSPPSGGIGTEAFF
.	.	TRBV27	TRBJ2-7	TGTGCCAGCAGTTTACCGGCGGAAGTCTCCTACGAGCAGTACTTC	CASSLPAEVSYEQYF
.	TRBD2	TRBV2	TRBJ2-7	TGTGCCAGCACCCCCGGGACTAGCGGAACCTACGAGCAGTACTTC	CASTPGTSGTYEQYF